These 23 T cell receptor beta chains share one sample of origin, sequenced in a study of OX40 agonist ivuxolimab in advanced cancers. The method was immunoSEQ multiplex PCR; TCRdb's version includes in-frame clones alone and lacks a portion of them. The sample lists 99,000 or so clones, about 96% occurring once. The material was CD4+ or CD8+ T cells sorted from blood, obtained in a trial of the OX40 agonist ivuxolimab. The receptors originated from an adult with an advanced solid tumor such as melanoma, head and neck, liver or kidney cancer.

The chain carries TRBV4-2 and TRBJ2-5; no clear D gene. Germline V lookup: CDR1 LGHNA, CDR2 YNFKEQ. The CDR3 covers 14 residues. Trimming left V 1 base short and J 1 base short, with 7 bases between. The CDR3 nucleotides read TGTGCCAGCAGCCAAGCAAACAGCCAAGAGACCCAGTACTTC. Translating gives CASSQANSQETQYF.

The CDR3 protein is CARSLGGPPGIFDLGEQFF. DNA of the CDR3: TGTGCCAGAAGCTTGGGCGGGCCCCCGGGAATTTTCGACCTCGGTGAGCAGTTCTTC. J is TRBJ2-1 and V is TRBV5-3, with D perhaps matching TRBD2 (5 bases). Being an ORF, TRBV5-3 has a function that is uncertain. This CDR3 is built from 19 residues. Deletions cut 0 bases from V and 9 bases from J, with 28 bases between.

In this sample, this clone turned up a few times. This CDR3 reads CASKLDRGLNQPQHF. The CDR3 coding sequence is TGTGCCAGTAAGCTGGACAGGGGGCTTAATCAGCCCCAGCATTTT. V and J are TRBV19 and TRBJ1-5; TRBD1 matches 11 bases. From germline, CDR1 is LNHDA and CDR2 SQIVND (reference sequence). The V segment lost 7 bases and the J segment 4 bases; nucleotides outside the gene matches: 6. The CDR3 totals 15 residues. Combining the CDR3 with reference TRBV19 and TRBJ1-5 gives the whole variable domain DGGITQSPKYLFRKEGQNVTLSCEQNLNHDAMYWYRQDPGQGLRLIYYSQIVNDFQKGDIAEGYSVSREKKESFPLTVTSAQKNPTAFYLCASKLDRGLNQPQHFGDGTRLSIL.

The rearrangement uses TRBV7-2 and TRBJ1-1, with D unclear. The CDR3 runs to 12 residues. V lost 5 bases, J lost 5 bases, and 9 bases lay in between. The germline CDR1 and CDR2 sequences are SGHTA and FQGNSA. The CDR3 coding sequence is TGTGCCAGCAGCGGCCTCGGAACTGAAGCTTTCTTT. Its translation: CASSGLGTEAFF.

This clone was seen a single time. This rearrangement joins TRBV19 to TRBJ1-1; D call uncertain. Per the germline V gene, CDR1 is LNHDA and CDR2 is SQIVND (reference sequence). V was cut by 1 base and J by 0 bases, with 12 bases left in between. The CDR3 length is 16 residues. The CDR3 reads CASSIGALNLNTEAFF. The CDR3 DNA is TGTGCCAGTAGTATAGGGGCTTTGAACCTGAACACTGAAGCTTTCTTT.

The rearrangement links TRBV4-3 to TRBJ2-1; TRBD1 agrees at 8 bases. Per germline, CDR1 LGHNA and CDR2 YSLEER. CDR3 size: 15 residues. V was clipped by 5 bases and J by 5 bases; unmatched bases: 8. CDR3 protein: CASSAYRGRNNEQFF. The CDR3 region has the DNA TGCGCCAGCAGCGCCTACAGGGGGAGAAACAATGAGCAGTTCTTC.

The chain recombines TRBV9 with TRBJ2-2, with D uncertain. Germline lookup yields CDR1 SGDLS and CDR2 YYNGEE. This CDR3 has 12 amino acids. V was clipped by 4 bases and J by 0 bases, with 1 base between them. CDR3 in amino acids: CASSTNTGELFF. The CDR3 DNA reads TGTGCCAGCAGCACGAACACCGGGGAGCTGTTTTTT.

The genes are TRBV11-2 and TRBJ2-3; no reliable D call. The germline V gene encodes CDR1 SGHAT and CDR2 FQNNGV. Trimming took off 1 base at V and 2 bases at J, with 10 bases between the two ends. There are 15 residues in the CDR3. The CDR3 bases are TGTGCCAGCAGCTTAGTACTTACAGCCACAGATACGCAGTATTTT. Translation: CASSLVLTATDTQYF.

The rearrangement uses TRBV28 and TRBJ2-1; 8 bases line up with TRBD1. The CDR3 length is 17 residues. Trimming removed 3 bases from V and 3 bases from J; junction bases left unmatched: 10. Germline values: CDR1 MDHEN, CDR2 SYDVKM. The CDR3 region has the DNA TGTGCCAGCAGTTTTACACGACAGGGGTTTCTCTACAATGAGCAGTTCTTC. The encoded protein is CASSFTRQGFLYNEQFF.

The chain employs TRBV7-9 and TRBJ2-7, with D possibly TRBD2 on 6 matching bases. The ends were cut back, 4 bases at V and 2 bases at J, with 12 bases in the middle. The CDR3 totals 14 residues. The V gene's germline CDR1 is SEHNR and CDR2 FQNEAQ (reference sequence). In DNA form, the CDR3 reads TGTGCCAGCAGCTCACCGTGGGGGGCCTACGAGCAGTACTTC. It encodes CASSSPWGAYEQYF.

This chain links TRBV27 with TRBJ2-7; 8 positions match TRBD1. The CDR3 extends over 15 amino acids. V lost 7 bases to trimming and J lost 2 bases; unmatched junction nucleotides: 10. Germline CDR1 and CDR2: MNHEY and SMNVEV (reference sequence). Written as DNA, the CDR3 is TGTGCCAGCACCGGGACCGGACAGGGAGCCTACGAGCAGTACTTC. Protein product: CASTGTGQGAYEQYF.

CDR3 residues: CASSPLASGEQYF. CDR3 in DNA: TGTGCCAGCAGCCCCCTGGCCTCCGGCGAGCAGTACTTC. The genes are TRBV9 and TRBJ2-7, with D unclear. This CDR3 has 13 amino acids. The V end was cut by 4 bases, the J end by 6 bases, with 14 bases between. The germline CDR1 and CDR2 sequences are SGDLS and YYNGEE.

The chain employs TRBV7-6 and TRBJ2-1; 8 bases are a match to TRBD2. Germline assignment: CDR1 SGHVS and CDR2 FNYEAQ. The CDR3 totals 16 residues. Trimming took 4 bases from V and 0 from J; bases not matched to a gene: 5. The CDR3 bases are TGTGCCAGCAGCTCGCAAGGGACTAGCTCCTACAATGAGCAGTTCTTC. It yields the protein CASSSQGTSSYNEQFF. Complete variable domain (other parts from reference TRBV7-6 and TRBJ2-1): GAGVSQSPRYKVTKRGQDVALRCDPISGHVSLYWYRQALGQGPEFLTYFNYEAQQDKSGLPNDRFSAERPEGSISTLTIQRTEQRDSAMYRCASSSQGTSSYNEQFFGPGTRLTVL.

The V and J genes are TRBV4-1 and TRBJ1-4, with a weak D call TRBD1 (6 bases). Trimming took off 4 bases at V and 6 bases at J, with 18 bases between the two ends. The CDR3 loop spans 16 amino acids. In germline, CDR1 is MGHRA, CDR2 YSYEKL. The CDR3 is CASSPPQGNSDEKLFF. CDR3 DNA sequence: TGCGCCAGCAGCCCCCCTCAGGGGAACAGCGATGAAAAACTGTTTTTT.

This clone was seen more than once but under ten times. V is TRBV15 and J is TRBJ1-4, with D maybe TRBD1 (5 bases). The CDR3 has 14 residues. Per germline, CDR1 LNHNV and CDR2 YYDKDF (reference sequence). With 5 bases removed from V and 0 bases from J, the gap between germline ends came to 7 bases. The CDR3 DNA follows: TGTGCCACCAGCCAGGGAGCAACTAATGAAAAACTGTTTTTT. Translating gives CATSQGATNEKLFF.

V is TRBV19 and J is TRBJ2-7; D gene unclear. The CDR3 runs 14 residues. V dropped 1 base and J dropped 3 bases, with 10 bases sitting between them. Germline V CDR1 and CDR2: LNHDA, SQIVND (reference sequence). The chain's CDR3 is CASSIGDRGYEQYF. CDR3 sequence (DNA): TGTGCCAGTAGTATAGGAGACCGCGGCTACGAGCAGTACTTC.

This clone appeared once. The V and J genes are TRBV10-3 and TRBJ2-5; D perhaps matches TRBD1 (6 bases). Germline CDR1 is ENHRY and CDR2 is SYGVKD. CDR3 length: 14 amino acids. Trimming left V 2 bases short and J 2 bases short, with 9 bases between. CDR3 in amino acids: CAISEVQGQETQYF. DNA for the CDR3: TGTGCCATCAGTGAGGTTCAGGGGCAAGAGACCCAGTACTTC.

V gene TRBV14 combines with J gene TRBJ2-7, with D possibly TRBD1 on 5 matching bases. The V and J ends lost 0 bases and 5 bases respectively, with 11 bases between them. This CDR3 is built from 14 residues. Per the germline V gene, CDR1 is SGHDN and CDR2 is FVKESK. CDR3 nucleotides: TGTGCCAGCAGCCAAGAGCCAGGGTTGAACGAGCAGTACTTC. This sequence encodes CASSQEPGLNEQYF. The variable domain in full, with the rest retrieved from reference TRBV14 and TRBJ2-7, is EAGVTQFPSHSVIEKGQTVTLRCDPISGHDNLYWYRRVMGKEIKFLLHFVKESKQDESGMPNNRFLAERTGGTYSTLKVQPAELEDSGVYFCASSQEPGLNEQYFGPGTRLTVT.

The chain joins TRBV9 to TRBJ2-1; D possibly matches TRBD1 or TRBD2 (5 bases each). The germline gives CDR1 SGDLS, CDR2 YYNGEE. This CDR3 region has 15 residues. V was cut by 3 bases and J by 0 bases, with 10 bases left in between. The CDR3 DNA reads as TGTGCCAGCAGCGGAGGGGTCAGCTCCTACAATGAGCAGTTCTTC. It encodes CASSGGVSSYNEQFF.

This clone occurred a few times. The chain combines TRBV5-1 with TRBJ1-2; D remains ambiguous. The ends were cut back, 0 bases at V and 4 bases at J, with 4 bases in the middle. Germline CDR1 and CDR2: SGHRS and YFSETQ. The CDR3 is 12 residues long. The CDR3 sequence is CASSLEAYGYTF. In nucleotides, the CDR3 is TGCGCCAGCAGCTTGGAGGCCTATGGCTACACCTTC. The whole variable domain, filled in from reference TRBV5-1 and TRBJ1-2, reads KAGVTQTPRYLIKTRGQQVTLSCSPISGHRSVSWYQQTPGQGLQFLFEYFSETQRNKGNFPGRFSGRQFSNSRSEMNVSTLELGDSALYLCASSLEAYGYTFGSGTRLTVV.

The V gene is TRBV10-1, the J gene TRBJ2-2; 14 positions agree with TRBD2. This CDR3 spans 19 amino acids. The germline CDR1 and CDR2 sequences are WNHNN and SYGVQD (reference sequence). V was pared by 2 bases and J by 2 bases, with 7 bases of the junction left unmatched. CDR3 sequence (DNA): TGCGCCAGCAGTGAGGGGACTAGCGGGAGATCATTCAACACCGGGGAGCTGTTTTTT. Its protein is CASSEGTSGRSFNTGELFF.

The gene calls are TRBV27 and TRBJ1-5; D call uncertain. Between the trimmed V and J ends, which lost 0 bases and 0 bases, there was a span of 12 bases. The CDR3 is made up of 17 amino acids. Per the germline V gene, CDR1 is MNHEY and CDR2 is SMNVEV (reference sequence). CDR3 sequence reads: CASSLSFPFYSNQPQHF. The CDR3 coding sequence is TGTGCCAGCAGTTTATCGTTTCCCTTCTATAGCAATCAGCCCCAGCATTTT.

CDR3 residues: CASSEKLGVTANVLTF. In DNA, the CDR3 is TGTGCCAGCAGTGAAAAGTTAGGAGTAACGGCCAACGTCCTGACTTTC. This chain uses TRBV2 with TRBJ2-6; D gene unclear. Trimming pared 2 bases from V and 6 bases from J, leaving 14 bases between. The CDR3 loop spans 16 amino acids. Germline CDR1 and CDR2: SNHLY and FYNNEI.